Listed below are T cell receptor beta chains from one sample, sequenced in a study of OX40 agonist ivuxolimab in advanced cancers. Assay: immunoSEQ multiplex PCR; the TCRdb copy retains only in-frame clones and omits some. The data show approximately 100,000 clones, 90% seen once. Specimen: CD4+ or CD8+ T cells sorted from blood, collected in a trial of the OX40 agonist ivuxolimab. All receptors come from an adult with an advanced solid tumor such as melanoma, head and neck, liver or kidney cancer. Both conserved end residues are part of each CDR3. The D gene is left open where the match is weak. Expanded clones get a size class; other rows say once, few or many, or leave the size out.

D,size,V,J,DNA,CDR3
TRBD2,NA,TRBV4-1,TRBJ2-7,TGCGCCAGCAGCCGAGAAGGTGGGGGGACTAGCTCCTACGAGCAGTACTTC,CASSREGGGTSSYEQYF
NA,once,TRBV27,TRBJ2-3,TGTGCCAGCAGTCCCTGGACAGCCCGAGGTGGCACAGATACGCAGTATTTT,CASSPWTARGGTDTQYF
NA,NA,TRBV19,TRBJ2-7,TGTGCCAGTAGTCAAGATTTTTCCGGGAGTATCCCCTACGAGCAGTACTTC,CASSQDFSGSIPYEQYF
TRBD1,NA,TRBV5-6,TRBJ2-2,TGTGCCAGCAGCCTCGGGACAGGGGTTAGCACCGGGGAGCTGTTTTTT,CASSLGTGVSTGELFF
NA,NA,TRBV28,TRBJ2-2,TGTGCCAGCACTAGGACAAGGAACACCGGGGAGCTGTTTTTT,CASTRTRNTGELFF
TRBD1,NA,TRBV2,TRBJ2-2,TGTGCCAGCAGTCGACAGGGCACCGGGGAGCTGTTTTTT,CASSRQGTGELFF
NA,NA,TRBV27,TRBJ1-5,TGTGCCAGCAGTTCACGGACGGGCCTTCAGCCCCAGCATTTT,CASSSRTGLQPQHF
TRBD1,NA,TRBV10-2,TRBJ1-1,TGCGCCAGCAGTGAGAGGACAGGGGCGAACACTGAAGCTTTCTTT,CASSERTGANTEAFF
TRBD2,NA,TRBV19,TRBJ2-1,TGTGCCAGTAGTTTACTAGCGGGAGGGACATACAATGAGCAGTTCTTC,CASSLLAGGTYNEQFF
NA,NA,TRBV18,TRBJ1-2,TGTGCCAGCTCACCTAACCGGGATGGCTACACCTTC,CASSPNRDGYTF
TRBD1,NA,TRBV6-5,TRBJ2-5,TGTGCCAGCAGTCGGGACAGAGTCCAAGAGACCCAGTACTTC,CASSRDRVQETQYF
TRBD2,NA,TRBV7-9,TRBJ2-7,TGTGCCAGCAGCTCAATAGCGGGAGAGGTCTACGAGCAGTACTTC,CASSSIAGEVYEQYF
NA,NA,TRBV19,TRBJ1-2,TGTGCCAGTACCCCCCCCGGGGGGCAGAAGTTTAACTATGGCTACACCTTC,CASTPPGGQKFNYGYTF
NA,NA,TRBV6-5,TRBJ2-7,TGTGCCAGCAGTTACTCTGCAGGACTCTACGAGCAGTACTTC,CASSYSAGLYEQYF
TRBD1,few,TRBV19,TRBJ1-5,TGTGCCAGTTCCGACAGGGGTGGGAATCAGCCCCAGCATTTT,CASSDRGGNQPQHF
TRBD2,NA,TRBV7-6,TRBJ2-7,TGTGCCAGCAGCTCCCTAGCGGGAGGGGGATACGAGCAGTACTTC,CASSSLAGGGYEQYF
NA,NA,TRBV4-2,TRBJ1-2,TGTGCCAGCAGCCAAGAACCCCGGGTTCACTATGGCTACACCTTC,CASSQEPRVHYGYTF
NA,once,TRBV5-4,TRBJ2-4,TGTGCCAGCAGCTTGGGGACTACCAAAAACATTCAGTACTTC,CASSLGTTKNIQYF
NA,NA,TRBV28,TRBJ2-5,TGTGCCAGCAGTTTAGCCCCCCAGGGACGAGAGACCCAGTACTTC,CASSLAPQGRETQYF
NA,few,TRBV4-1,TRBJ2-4,TGCGCCAGCAGCCAAGGTTTGGCGGGCAAAAACATTCAGTACTTC,CASSQGLAGKNIQYF
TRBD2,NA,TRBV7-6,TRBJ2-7,TGTGCCAGCAGCTTAGTAGCGGGAGTGGGATACGAGCAGTACTTC,CASSLVAGVGYEQYF
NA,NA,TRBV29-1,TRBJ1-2,TGCAGCGTTGGTTCCGGCTATGGCTACACCTTC,CSVGSGYGYTF
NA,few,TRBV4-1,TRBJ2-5,TGCGCCAGCAGCCGACTGGAGGTGGAGACCCAGTACTTC,CASSRLEVETQYF
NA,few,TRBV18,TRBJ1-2,TGTGCCAGCTCACCTTCCCACCTGGACTATGGCTACACCTTC,CASSPSHLDYGYTF
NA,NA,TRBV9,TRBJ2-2,TGTGCCAGCAGCGTCTCGGCGTCGAACACCGGGGAGCTGTTTTTT,CASSVSASNTGELFF
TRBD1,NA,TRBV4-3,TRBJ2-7,TGCGCCAGCAGCCGAACCGGGACAGGGAGCTCCTACGAGCAGTACTTC,CASSRTGTGSSYEQYF
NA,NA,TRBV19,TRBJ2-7,TGTGCCAGTAGTATTAGGTCAGGGACCTCCTACGAGCAGTACTTC,CASSIRSGTSYEQYF
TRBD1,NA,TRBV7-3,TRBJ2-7,TGTGCCAGCAGCTTTACGGGACAGGGGTCCCACGAGCAGTACTTC,CASSFTGQGSHEQYF
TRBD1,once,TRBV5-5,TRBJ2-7,TGTGCCAGCAGCCCCGTCCCAGGACAGGTCGTCTACGAGCAGTACTTC,CASSPVPGQVVYEQYF
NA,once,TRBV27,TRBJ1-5,TGTGCCAGCAGCCCTGGTCGGAGCAATCAGCCCCAGCATTTT,CASSPGRSNQPQHF
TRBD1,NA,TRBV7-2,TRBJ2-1,TGTGCCAGCAGCTCCACAACAGGGGACAATGAGCAGTTCTTC,CASSSTTGDNEQFF
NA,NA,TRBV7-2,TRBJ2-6,TGTGCCAGCAGCGCTAAGCTAGGAGGCTCTGGGGCCAACGTCCTGACTTTC,CASSAKLGGSGANVLTF
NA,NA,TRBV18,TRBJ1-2,TGTGCCAGCTCACCTGGGGCGGACAGAGGGTATGGCTACACCTTC,CASSPGADRGYGYTF
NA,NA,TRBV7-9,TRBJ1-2,TGTGCCAGCAGCCCCTCTGCGGACTATGGCTACACCTTC,CASSPSADYGYTF
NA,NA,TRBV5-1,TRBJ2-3,TGCGCCAGCAGCTTCGGGGTGTCTAGCACAGATACGCAGTATTTT,CASSFGVSSTDTQYF
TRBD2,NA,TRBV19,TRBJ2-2,TGTGCCAGTAGTATACTAGCGGGAGCGGCCGGGGAGCTGTTTTTT,CASSILAGAAGELFF
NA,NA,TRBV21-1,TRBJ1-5,TGTGCCAGCAGCGTACGGGGGAGCAATCAGCCCCAGCATTTT,CASSVRGSNQPQHF
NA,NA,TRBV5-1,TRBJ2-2,TGCGCCAGCAGCTTGGCGGTCACAAACACCGGGGAGCTGTTTTTT,CASSLAVTNTGELFF
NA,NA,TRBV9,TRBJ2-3,TGTGCCAGCAGCGTAGGACAGCCTAGCACAGATACGCAGTATTTT,CASSVGQPSTDTQYF
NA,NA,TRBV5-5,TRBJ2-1,TGTGCCAGCAGCTCCGCTAGCGACCCCTACAATGAGCAGTTCTTC,CASSSASDPYNEQFF
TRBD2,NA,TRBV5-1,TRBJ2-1,TGCGCCAGCAGCTTGGCCATCGCTAGCGGGAGGGCCGGCGTGGTGAATGAGCAGTTCTTC,CASSLAIASGRAGVVNEQFF
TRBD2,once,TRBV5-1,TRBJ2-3,TGCGCCAGCAGCTTCGGACTAGCCGGAGCAGATACGCAGTATTTT,CASSFGLAGADTQYF
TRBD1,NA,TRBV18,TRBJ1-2,TGTGCCAGCTCACCACCGACAGGGGGGAACTATGGCTACACCTTC,CASSPPTGGNYGYTF
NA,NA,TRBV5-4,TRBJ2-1,TGTGCCAGCAGCTTGGGACAAGCCCCAAATGAGCAGTTCTTC,CASSLGQAPNEQFF
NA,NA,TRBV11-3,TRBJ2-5,TGTGCCAGCAGCGATCCGACAAGCTACTCGCAGTACTTC,CASSDPTSYSQYF
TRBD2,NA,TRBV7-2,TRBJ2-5,TGTGCCAGCAGCTTAGCTGGCGGGAGGGCCGCGGAGACCCAGTACTTC,CASSLAGGRAAETQYF
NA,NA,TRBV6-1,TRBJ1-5,TGTGCCAGCAGTGGCCGGAGAGGATGGGATCAGCCCCAGCATTTT,CASSGRRGWDQPQHF
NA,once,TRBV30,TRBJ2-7,TGTGCCTGGAGCGGGACATACGAGCAGTACTTC,CAWSGTYEQYF
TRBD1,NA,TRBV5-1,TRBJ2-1,TGCGCCAGCAGCTTTCCCCGACCCACGACAGTTGCAGGGGGATACAATGAGCAGTTCTTC,CASSFPRPTTVAGGYNEQFF
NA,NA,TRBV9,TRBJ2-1,TGTGCCAGCAGCTCAATTGGAGGTGAGCAGTTCTTC,CASSSIGGEQFF
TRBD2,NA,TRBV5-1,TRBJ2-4,TGCGCCAGCCAATCCCGCCCCGCCGCCGGGACTAGATCGACCATTCAGTACTTC,CASQSRPAAGTRSTIQYF
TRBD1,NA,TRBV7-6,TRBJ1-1,TGTGCCAGCAGCTTTGACAGGGGGCCCGACACTGAAGCTTTCTTT,CASSFDRGPDTEAFF
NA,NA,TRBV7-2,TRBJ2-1,TGTGCCAGCAGCCGCCGCGGGCGGGAGAGGGGGGATGAGCAGTTCTTC,CASSRRGRERGDEQFF